This T cell receptor beta chain was identified in a study of beta chain features in type 1 diabetes. General study points: Junctions at VDJ sites from type 1 diabetes patients had fewer insertions and more deletions.

Per germline, CDR1 SGHVS and CDR2 FNYEAQ. J was trimmed by 0 bases and V by 4 bases; bases with no gene match: 1. The CDR3 length is 14 residues. What was sequenced were expressed TCRB transcripts, since all of the isolated RNA had been reverse transcribed. Repertoires were generated with immunoSEQ multiplex PCR, while TCRdb's copy carries only in-frame clones and drops some. The profile covers 350,000 or so clones, with 15% to 20% appearing a single time and around 0.044% taken by the ten largest. Sorted populations all had greater than 98% purity. Worth noting for this clone: What it binds is not known.

This TCR was sampled from a woman aged 18-29 years in good health. The sample was naive CD4+ T cells from blood. The chain recombines TRBV7-6 with TRBJ2-3; 7 bases align to TRBD1. CDR3 region: CASSSGQSTDTQYF. In DNA, the CDR3 is TGTGCCAGCAGCTCGGGACAGAGCACAGATACGCAGTATTTT. The complete variable domain, with remaining parts taken from reference TRBV7-6 and TRBJ2-3, reads GAGVSQSPRYKVTKRGQDVALRCDPISGHVSLYWYRQALGQGPEFLTYFNYEAQQDKSGLPNDRFSAERPEGSISTLTIQRTEQRDSAMYRCASSSGQSTDTQYFGPGTRLTVL.